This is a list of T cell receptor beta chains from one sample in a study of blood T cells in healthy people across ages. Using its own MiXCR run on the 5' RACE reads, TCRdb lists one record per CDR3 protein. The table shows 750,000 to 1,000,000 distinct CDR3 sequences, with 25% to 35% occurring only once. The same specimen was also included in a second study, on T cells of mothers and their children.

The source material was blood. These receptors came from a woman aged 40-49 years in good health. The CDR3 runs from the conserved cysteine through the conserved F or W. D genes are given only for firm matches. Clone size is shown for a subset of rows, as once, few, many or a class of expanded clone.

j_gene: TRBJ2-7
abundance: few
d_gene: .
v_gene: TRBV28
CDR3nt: TGTGCCAGCAGCCTGGGACTCCTCTACTACGAGCAGTACTTC
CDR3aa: CASSLGLLYYEQYF

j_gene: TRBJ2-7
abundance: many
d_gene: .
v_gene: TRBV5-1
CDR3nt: TGCGCCAGCAGCTTGGAATACCTAGCCTGGGGGGACGAGCAGTACTTC
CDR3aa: CASSLEYLAWGDEQYF

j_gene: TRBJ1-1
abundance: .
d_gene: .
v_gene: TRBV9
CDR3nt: TGTGCCAGCAGCGGGACTCTACGGGGCGAGGCTTTCTTT
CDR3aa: CASSGTLRGEAFF

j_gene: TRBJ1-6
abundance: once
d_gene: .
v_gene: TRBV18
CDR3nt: TGTGCCAGCTCACCGGTTGGGACTTCCTATTCACCCCTCCACTTT
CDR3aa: CASSPVGTSYSPLHF

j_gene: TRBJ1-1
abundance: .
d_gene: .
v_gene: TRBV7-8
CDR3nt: TGTGCCAGCAGCTTCGGGTTGGCGGCCAGCATGAACACTGAAGCTTTCTTT
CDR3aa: CASSFGLAASMNTEAFF

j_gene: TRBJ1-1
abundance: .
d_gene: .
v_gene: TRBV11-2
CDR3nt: TGTGCCAGCAGACGGGGGGCACGCGCTGAAGCTTTCTTT
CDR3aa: CASRRGARAEAFF

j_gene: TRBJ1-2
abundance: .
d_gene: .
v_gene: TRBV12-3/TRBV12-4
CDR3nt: TGTGCCAGCAGTTTGTGGGGGCAAGGTGATGGCTACACCTTC
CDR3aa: CASSLWGQGDGYTF

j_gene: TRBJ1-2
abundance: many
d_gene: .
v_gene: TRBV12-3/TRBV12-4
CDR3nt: TGTGCCAGCAGTTTTGACGGAGGGACTTATGGCTACACCTTC
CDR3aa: CASSFDGGTYGYTF

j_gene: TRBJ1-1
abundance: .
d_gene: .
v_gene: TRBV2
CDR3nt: TGTGCCAGCAGTTCTCGGAGTCTGAACACTGAAGCTTTCTTT
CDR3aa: CASSSRSLNTEAFF

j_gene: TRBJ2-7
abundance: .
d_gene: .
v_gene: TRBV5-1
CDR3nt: TGCGCCAGCAGCTTGCGCTCCTACAATGAGCAGTACTTC
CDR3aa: CASSLRSYNEQYF

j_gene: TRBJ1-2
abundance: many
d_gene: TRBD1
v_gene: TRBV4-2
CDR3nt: TGTGCCAGCAGCCCAGGGACAGGTCGGTATGGCTACACCTTC
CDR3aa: CASSPGTGRYGYTF

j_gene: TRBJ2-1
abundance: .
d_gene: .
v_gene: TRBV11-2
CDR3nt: TGTGCCAGCAGCTTAGCGGGCACCTCCCACAATGAGCAGTTCTTC
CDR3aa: CASSLAGTSHNEQFF

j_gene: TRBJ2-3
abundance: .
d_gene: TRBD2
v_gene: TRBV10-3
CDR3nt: TGTGCCATCAGTTTAATGCGGGGGGGCCGAACAGATACGCAGTATTTT
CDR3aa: CAISLMRGGRTDTQYF

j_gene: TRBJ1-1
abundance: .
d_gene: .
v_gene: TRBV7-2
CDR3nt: TGTGCCAGCAGCTTACTTGCCATACGGGCGGACTTT
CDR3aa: CASSLLAIRADF

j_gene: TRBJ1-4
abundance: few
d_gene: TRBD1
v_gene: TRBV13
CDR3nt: TGTGCCAGCAGCTCCATCGGGACAGGAGGTGAAAAACTGTTTTTT
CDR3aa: CASSSIGTGGEKLFF

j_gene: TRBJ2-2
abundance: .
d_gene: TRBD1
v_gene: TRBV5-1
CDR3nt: TGCGCCAGCAGCTGGACAGGGGAAATGAACACCGGGGAGCTGTTTTTT
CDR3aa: CASSWTGEMNTGELFF

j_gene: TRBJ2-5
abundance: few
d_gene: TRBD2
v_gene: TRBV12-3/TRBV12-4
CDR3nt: TGTGCCAGCAGTTTAGGAATGACTAGCGGGGGGAGAGAGACCCAGTACTTC
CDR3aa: CASSLGMTSGGRETQYF

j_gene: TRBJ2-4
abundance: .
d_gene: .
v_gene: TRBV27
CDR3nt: TGTGCCAGCAGTTCCGGGCCCAAAAACATTCAGTACTTC
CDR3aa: CASSSGPKNIQYF

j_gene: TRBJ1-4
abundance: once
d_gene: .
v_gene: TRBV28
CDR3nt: TGTGCCGGCACCTTCCTGGGAACTAATGAAAAACTGTTTTTT
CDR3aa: CAGTFLGTNEKLFF

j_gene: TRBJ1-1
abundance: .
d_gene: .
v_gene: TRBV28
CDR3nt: TGTGCCAGCCCTGGGCCCACTGAAGCTTTCTTT
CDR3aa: CASPGPTEAFF

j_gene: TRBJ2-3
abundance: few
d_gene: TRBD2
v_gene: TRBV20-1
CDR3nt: TGCAGTGCTAGAGCCCGCGGGGGGGCTGGAGATACGCAGTATTTT
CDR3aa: CSARARGGAGDTQYF

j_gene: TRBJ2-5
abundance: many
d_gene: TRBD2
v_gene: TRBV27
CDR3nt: TGTGCCAGCAGTCCCCCCCGTCTAAGCGGGGTGGAGACCCAGTACTTC
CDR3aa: CASSPPRLSGVETQYF

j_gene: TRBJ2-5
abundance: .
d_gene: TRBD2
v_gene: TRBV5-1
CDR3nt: TGCGCCAGCAGCTTTACCGGGACTAGCGGCGGGGAGACCCAGTACTTC
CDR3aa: CASSFTGTSGGETQYF

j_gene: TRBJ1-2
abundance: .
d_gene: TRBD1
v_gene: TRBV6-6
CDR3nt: TGTGCCAGCAGACGCCCTACCGACAGGGTCCGATATGGCTACACCTTC
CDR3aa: CASRRPTDRVRYGYTF

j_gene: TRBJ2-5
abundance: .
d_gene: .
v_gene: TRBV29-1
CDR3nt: TGCAGCGTCGCCCCAGCTGTCCAAGAGACCCAGTACTTC
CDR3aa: CSVAPAVQETQYF

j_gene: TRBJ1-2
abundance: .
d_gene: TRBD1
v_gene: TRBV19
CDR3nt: TGTGCCAGTAGTGCACCGGGACAGGGGGCGCTCGGCTACACCTTC
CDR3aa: CASSAPGQGALGYTF

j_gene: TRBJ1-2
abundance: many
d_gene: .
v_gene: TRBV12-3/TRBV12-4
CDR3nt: TGTGCCAGCAGTTTCCCCCCAGGGTTCTATGGCTACACCTTC
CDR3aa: CASSFPPGFYGYTF

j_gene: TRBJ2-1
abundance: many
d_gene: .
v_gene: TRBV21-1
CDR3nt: TGTGCCAGCAGCCCAGACCCCCAGGGGCGCTACAATGAGCAGTTCTTC
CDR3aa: CASSPDPQGRYNEQFF

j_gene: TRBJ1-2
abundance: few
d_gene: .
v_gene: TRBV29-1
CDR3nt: TGCAGCGTCGCCCTTGGGACGTGGGATGGCTACACCTTC
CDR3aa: CSVALGTWDGYTF

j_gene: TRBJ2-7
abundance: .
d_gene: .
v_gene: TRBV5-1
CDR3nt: TGCGCCAGGTCACAGTGCCAGTGCGAGCAGTACTTC
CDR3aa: CARSQCQCEQYF

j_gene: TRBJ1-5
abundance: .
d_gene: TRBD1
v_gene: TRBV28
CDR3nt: TGTGCCAGCAGTTTGTTGGGACAGGGTGAGGATCAGCCCCAGCATTTT
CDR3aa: CASSLLGQGEDQPQHF

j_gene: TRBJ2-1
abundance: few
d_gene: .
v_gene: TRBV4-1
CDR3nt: TGCGCCAGCAGCCAAAGGGGGGCCAGGGGCTACAATGAGCAGTTCTTC
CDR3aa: CASSQRGARGYNEQFF

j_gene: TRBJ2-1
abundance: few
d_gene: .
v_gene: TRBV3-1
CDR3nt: TGTGCCAGCAGCCAAGGGCAGCTCCAGATTGGTGAGCAGTTCTTC
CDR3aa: CASSQGQLQIGEQFF

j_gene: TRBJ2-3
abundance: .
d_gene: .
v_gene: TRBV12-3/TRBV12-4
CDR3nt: TGTGCCAGCAGAAGGCTGGCAGGAGATGCGCAGTATTTT
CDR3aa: CASRRLAGDAQYF

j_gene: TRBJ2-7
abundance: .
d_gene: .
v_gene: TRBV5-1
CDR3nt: TGCGCCAGCAGCTTGGATGCAGGGCAAACCTACGAGCAGTACTTC
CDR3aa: CASSLDAGQTYEQYF

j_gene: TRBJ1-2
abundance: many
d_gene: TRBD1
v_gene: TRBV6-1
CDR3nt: TGTGCCAGCAGTGAGGGACAGACAGGGGGGGTCTATGGCTACACCTTC
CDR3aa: CASSEGQTGGVYGYTF

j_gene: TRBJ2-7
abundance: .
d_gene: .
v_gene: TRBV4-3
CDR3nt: TGCGCCAGCGGACGGGCTTACGGCGAGCAGTACTTC
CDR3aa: CASGRAYGEQYF

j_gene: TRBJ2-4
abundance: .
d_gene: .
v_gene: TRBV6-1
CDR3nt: TGTGCCAGCAGTGCCTCCCAGACCCTAGCCAAAAACATTCAGTACTTC
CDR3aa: CASSASQTLAKNIQYF

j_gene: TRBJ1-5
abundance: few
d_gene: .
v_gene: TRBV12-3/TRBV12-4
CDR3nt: TGTGCCAGCAGTTTAAACAGTCATCAGCCCCAGCATTTT
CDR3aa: CASSLNSHQPQHF

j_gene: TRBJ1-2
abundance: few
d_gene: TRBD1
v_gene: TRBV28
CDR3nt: TGTGCCAGCAGTATATCGACAGGGCAAGGTGGCTACACCTTC
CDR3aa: CASSISTGQGGYTF

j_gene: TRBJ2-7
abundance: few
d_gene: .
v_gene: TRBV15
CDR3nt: TGTGCCACCAGCAGAGGAAACGGCCAGAACAACGGGCAGTACTTC
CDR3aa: CATSRGNGQNNGQYF

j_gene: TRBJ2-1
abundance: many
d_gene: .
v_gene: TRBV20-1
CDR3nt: TGCAGTGCTAGAGATGAGGGCCGTGAGCAGTTCTTC
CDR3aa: CSARDEGREQFF

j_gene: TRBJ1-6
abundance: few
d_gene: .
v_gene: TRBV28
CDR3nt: TGTGCCAGCAGTATCGGGACCGTCTATAATTCACCCCTCCACTTT
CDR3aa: CASSIGTVYNSPLHF

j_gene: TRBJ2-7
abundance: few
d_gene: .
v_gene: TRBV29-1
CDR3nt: TGCAGCGTTGGCGTGAACTACGAGCAGTACTTC
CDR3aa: CSVGVNYEQYF

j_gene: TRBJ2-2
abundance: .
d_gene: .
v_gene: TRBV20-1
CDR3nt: TGCAGTGCTAGACCCCCCCTAGCACCCGGGGAGCTGTTTTTT
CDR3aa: CSARPPLAPGELFF

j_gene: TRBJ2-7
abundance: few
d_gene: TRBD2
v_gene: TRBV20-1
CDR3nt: TGCAGTGCTACGCTGGGGGAGGGCCCCTACGAGCAGTACTTC
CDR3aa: CSATLGEGPYEQYF